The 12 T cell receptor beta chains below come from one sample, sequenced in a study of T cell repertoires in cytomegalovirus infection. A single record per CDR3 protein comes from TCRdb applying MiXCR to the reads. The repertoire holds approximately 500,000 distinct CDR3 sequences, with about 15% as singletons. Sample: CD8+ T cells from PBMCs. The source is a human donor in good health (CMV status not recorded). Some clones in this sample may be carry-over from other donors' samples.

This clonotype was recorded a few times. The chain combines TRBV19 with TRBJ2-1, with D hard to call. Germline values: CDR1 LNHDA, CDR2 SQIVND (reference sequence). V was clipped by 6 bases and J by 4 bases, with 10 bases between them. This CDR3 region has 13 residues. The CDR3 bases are TGTGCCAGTAGCGATCACACTTACAATGAGCAGTTCTTC. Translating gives CASSDHTYNEQFF.

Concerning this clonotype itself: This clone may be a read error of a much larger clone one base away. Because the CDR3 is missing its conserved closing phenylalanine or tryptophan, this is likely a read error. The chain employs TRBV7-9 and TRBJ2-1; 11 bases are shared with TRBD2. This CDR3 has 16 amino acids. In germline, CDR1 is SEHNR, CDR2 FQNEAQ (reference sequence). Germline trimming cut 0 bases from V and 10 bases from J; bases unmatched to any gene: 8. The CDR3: CASSLAGGLAAREQFL. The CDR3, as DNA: TGTGCCAGCAGCTTAGCGGGGGGACTAGCGGCTCGCGAGCAGTTCCTC.

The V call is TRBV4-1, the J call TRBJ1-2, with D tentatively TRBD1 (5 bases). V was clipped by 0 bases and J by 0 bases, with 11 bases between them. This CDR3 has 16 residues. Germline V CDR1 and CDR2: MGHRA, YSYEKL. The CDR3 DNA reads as TGCGCCAGCAGCCAAGAGAAGAAGGGGTCTAACTATGGCTACACCTTC. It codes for CASSQEKKGSNYGYTF.

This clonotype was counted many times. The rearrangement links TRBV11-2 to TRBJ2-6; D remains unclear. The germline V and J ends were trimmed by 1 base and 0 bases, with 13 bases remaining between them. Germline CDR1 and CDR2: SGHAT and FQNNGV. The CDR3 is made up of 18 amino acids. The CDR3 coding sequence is TGTGCCAGCAGCTTAGGGATTCAACCAAACTCTGGGGCCAACGTCCTGACTTTC. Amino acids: CASSLGIQPNSGANVLTF.

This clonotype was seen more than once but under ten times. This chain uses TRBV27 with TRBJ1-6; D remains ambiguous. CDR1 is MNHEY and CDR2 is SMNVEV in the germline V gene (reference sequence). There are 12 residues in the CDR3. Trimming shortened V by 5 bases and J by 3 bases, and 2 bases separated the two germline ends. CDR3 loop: CASSGYNSPLHF. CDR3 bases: TGTGCCAGCAGTGGCTATAATTCACCCCTCCACTTT.

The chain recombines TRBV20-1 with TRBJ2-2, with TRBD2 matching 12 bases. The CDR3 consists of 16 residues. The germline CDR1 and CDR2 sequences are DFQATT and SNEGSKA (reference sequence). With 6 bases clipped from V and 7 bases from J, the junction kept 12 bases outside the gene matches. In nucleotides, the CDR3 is TGCAGTGCCCTGATAAGACTAGCGGGAGTATACGGGGAGCTGTTTTTT. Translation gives CSALIRLAGVYGELFF.

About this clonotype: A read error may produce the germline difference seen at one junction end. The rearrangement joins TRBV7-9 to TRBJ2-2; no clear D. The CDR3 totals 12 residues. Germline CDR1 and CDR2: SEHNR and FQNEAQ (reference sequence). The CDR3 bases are TGTGCCAGCAACTTAGAGTCCGGGGAGCTGTTTTTT. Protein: CASNLESGELFF.

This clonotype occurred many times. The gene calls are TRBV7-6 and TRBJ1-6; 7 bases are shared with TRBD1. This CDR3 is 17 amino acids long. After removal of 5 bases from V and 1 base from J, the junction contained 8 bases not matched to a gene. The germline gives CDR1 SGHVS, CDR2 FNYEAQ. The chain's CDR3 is CASSPRQGGSYNSPLHF. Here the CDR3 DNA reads TGTGCCAGCAGCCCAAGACAGGGAGGATCCTATAATTCACCCCTCCACTTT.

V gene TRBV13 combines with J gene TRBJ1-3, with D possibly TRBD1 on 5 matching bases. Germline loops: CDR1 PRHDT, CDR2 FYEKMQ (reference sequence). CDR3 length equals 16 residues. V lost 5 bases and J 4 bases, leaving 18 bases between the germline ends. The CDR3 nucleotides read TGTGCCAGCAGCCCTGTGTGGGACCGCACAGGAAACACCATATATTTT. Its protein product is CASSPVWDRTGNTIYF.

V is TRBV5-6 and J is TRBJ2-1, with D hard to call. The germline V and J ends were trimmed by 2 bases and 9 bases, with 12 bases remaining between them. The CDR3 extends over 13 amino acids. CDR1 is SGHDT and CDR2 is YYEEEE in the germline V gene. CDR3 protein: CASSFSAVREQFF. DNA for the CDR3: TGTGCCAGCAGCTTCAGCGCCGTCCGTGAGCAGTTCTTC.

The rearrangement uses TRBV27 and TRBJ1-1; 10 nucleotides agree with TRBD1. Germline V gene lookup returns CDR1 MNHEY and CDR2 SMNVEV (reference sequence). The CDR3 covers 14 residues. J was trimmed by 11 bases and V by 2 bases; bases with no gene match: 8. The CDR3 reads CASSLAGTGASAFF. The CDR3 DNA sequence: TGTGCCAGCAGTTTAGCTGGGACAGGGGCCTCTGCTTTCTTT.

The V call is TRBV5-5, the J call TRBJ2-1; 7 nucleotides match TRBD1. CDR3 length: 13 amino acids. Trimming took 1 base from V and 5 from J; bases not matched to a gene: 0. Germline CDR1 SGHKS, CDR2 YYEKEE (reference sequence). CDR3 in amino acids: CASSLRGHNEQFF. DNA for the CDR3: TGTGCCAGCAGCTTGAGGGGGCACAATGAGCAGTTCTTC.